Each of the 21 T cell receptor beta chains below was sequenced from the same sample in a study of blood T cell repertoires in COVID-19. Assay: immunoSEQ multiplex PCR; the TCRdb copy retains only in-frame clones and omits some. The table shows about 170,000 clones, with under 85% occurring only once. The sequenced sample was peripheral blood. These receptor sequences come from a man aged 60 to 69 who had recovered from COVID-19.

This clone has more than one count but fewer than ten. The chain employs TRBV9 and TRBJ1-4; D gene ambiguous. This CDR3 has 17 amino acids. Trimming removed 0 bases from V and 8 bases from J, with 20 bases in between. Germline V lookup: CDR1 SGDLS, CDR2 YYNGEE. In DNA form, the CDR3 reads TGTGCCAGCAGCGTAGTGCGGGTTCTCAATGATTTAGAAAAACTGTTTTTT. Amino acids: CASSVVRVLNDLEKLFF. Combining the CDR3 with reference TRBV9 and TRBJ1-4 gives the whole variable domain DSGVTQTPKHLITATGQRVTLRCSPRSGDLSVYWYQQSLDQGLQFLIQYYNGEERAKGNILERFSAQQFPDLHSELNLSSLELGDSALYFCASSVVRVLNDLEKLFFGSGTQLSVL.

The chain has TRBV5-8 and TRBJ1-4; 7 bases map to TRBD1. Germline CDR1 reads SGHTS; CDR2 reads YDEGEE. The CDR3 consists of 14 residues. Losses at the gene ends were 3 bases for V and 5 bases for J; bases not matched to a gene: 4. Here the CDR3 DNA reads TGTGCCAGCAGCTCTGGACAGGTCAATGAAAAACTGTTTTTT. It specifies CASSSGQVNEKLFF.

The chain recombines TRBV1 with TRBJ2-3; TRBD2 is taken as the D call from the table, unchecked against the DNA. TRBV1 is classified as a pseudogene. The CDR3 loop spans 13 amino acids. This CDR3 reads CTSSQPERGGQYF. The CDR3 DNA reads as TGCACCAGCAGCCAACCTGAGCGGGGGGGGCAGTATTTT.

The genes are TRBV13 and TRBJ2-1, with 16 bases that match TRBD2. V shed 3 bases and J 8 bases; nucleotides not matched to a gene: 4. This CDR3 has 16 amino acids. Germline CDR1 PRHDT, CDR2 FYEKMQ (reference sequence). This CDR3 is CASSLGLAGGVHEQFF. CDR3 nucleotides: TGTGCCAGCAGCTTGGGACTAGCGGGGGGGGTCCATGAGCAGTTCTTC.

The CDR3 DNA is TGTGCCAGCAGTCTTGGGGGCCGGAATAGCTACACCTTC. Amino acids: CASSLGGRNSYTF. This chain connects TRBV25-1 to TRBJ1-2; a possible D gene is TRBD1 (6 bases). This CDR3 contains 13 residues. Germline CDR1 MGHDK, CDR2 SYGVNS. V lost 5 bases to trimming and J lost 9 bases, with 16 bases between them.

This rearrangement joins TRBV6-1 to TRBJ2-7, with 7 bases matching TRBD1. Per germline, CDR1 MNHNS and CDR2 SASEGT. Germline trimming cut 3 bases from V and 3 bases from J; bases unmatched to any gene: 5. This CDR3 spans 14 amino acids. The CDR3 sequence is CASSERGRSYEQYF. For the CDR3, the DNA is TGTGCCAGCAGTGAGAGGGGGCGAAGCTACGAGCAGTACTTC.

The chain has TRBV19 and TRBJ1-2, with D possibly matching TRBD1 (6 bases). The CDR3 spans 12 residues. Per germline, CDR1 LNHDA and CDR2 SQIVND (reference sequence). V lost 8 bases to trimming and J lost 6 bases, with 13 bases between them. The CDR3 reads CASSTQGHGYTF. The CDR3, as DNA: TGTGCCAGTTCAACCCAGGGGCATGGCTACACCTTC.

This clone came up once. V usage is TRBV30 and J usage is TRBJ2-7; weak D call: TRBD2 (5 bases). Trimming left V 3 bases short and J 0 bases short, with 9 bases between. The CDR3 contains 13 residues. The germline gives CDR1 GTSNPN, CDR2 SVGIG (reference sequence). CDR3 protein: CAWREEGSYEQYF. CDR3 bases: TGTGCCTGGAGAGAAGAGGGCTCCTACGAGCAGTACTTC.

V gene TRBV5-1 combines with J gene TRBJ1-3; no clear D. Deletions cut 0 bases from V and 2 bases from J, with 9 bases between. In germline, CDR1 is SGHRS, CDR2 YFSETQ. CDR3 size: 15 residues. The CDR3 loop reads CASSLGSNPGNTIYF. CDR3 in DNA: TGCGCCAGCAGCTTGGGATCTAATCCTGGAAACACCATATATTTT. The whole variable domain, remainder taken from reference TRBV5-1 and TRBJ1-3, is KAGVTQTPRYLIKTRGQQVTLSCSPISGHRSVSWYQQTPGQGLQFLFEYFSETQRNKGNFPGRFSGRQFSNSRSEMNVSTLELGDSALYLCASSLGSNPGNTIYFGEGSWLTVV.

This chain links TRBV4-1 with TRBJ2-7; D gene unclear. The CDR3 is made up of 18 amino acids. The V gene's germline CDR1 is MGHRA and CDR2 YSYEKL. Trimming pared 4 bases from V and 0 bases from J, leaving 22 bases between. CDR3 region: CASSPNTFSLRSSYEQYF. The CDR3 DNA sequence: TGCGCCAGCAGCCCCAATACCTTCTCCTTGAGGAGCTCCTACGAGCAGTACTTC.

This chain joins TRBV19 and TRBJ1-2; TRBD1 aligns across 7 bases. With 3 bases clipped from V and 5 bases from J, the junction kept 9 bases outside the gene matches. CDR3 length equals 15 residues. Germline CDR1 and CDR2: LNHDA and SQIVND (reference sequence). In DNA form, the CDR3 reads TGTGCCAGTAGTATTCTAGGGACAGACAAGTATGGCTACACCTTC. This codes for CASSILGTDKYGYTF.

This chain joins TRBV5-8 and TRBJ1-4, with D perhaps matching TRBD1 (6 bases). Germline CDR1 SGHTS, CDR2 YDEGEE. Trimming took 0 bases from V and 8 from J, leaving 11 bases between them. The CDR3 loop spans 14 amino acids. The CDR3 sequence: CASSLGQVTEKLFF. CDR3 DNA: TGTGCCAGCAGCTTGGGACAGGTCACCGAAAAACTGTTTTTT.

This rearrangement joins TRBV14 to TRBJ1-2, with D unclear. The CDR3 runs to 13 residues. Germline loops: CDR1 SGHDN, CDR2 FVKESK. V was shortened by 1 base and J by 7 bases, with 10 bases between the two germline ends. DNA of the CDR3: TGTGCCAGCAGCCAAGTCCTAGACGGTGGCTACACCTTC. Protein product: CASSQVLDGGYTF.

This chain joins TRBV30 and TRBJ2-5; D might be TRBD1 (7 bases). With 2 bases removed from V and 2 bases from J, the gap between germline ends came to 12 bases. Per the germline V gene, CDR1 is GTSNPN and CDR2 is SVGIG (reference sequence). The CDR3 consists of 14 residues. CDR3 sequence: CAWSFSGGQETQYF. The DNA for the CDR3 is TGTGCCTGGAGTTTCTCAGGGGGGCAAGAGACCCAGTACTTC.

This sequence joins TRBV25-1 and TRBJ2-7, with 8 bases that match TRBD1. Trimming cost V 4 bases and J 2 bases; bases outside gene matches: 10. Germline loops: CDR1 MGHDK, CDR2 SYGVNS. The CDR3 contains 16 residues. CDR3 in amino acids: CASSATDRVATYEQYF. Here the CDR3 DNA reads TGTGCCAGCAGTGCAACGGACAGGGTGGCAACCTACGAGCAGTACTTC.

The gene calls are TRBV11-3 and TRBJ2-1; 10 positions agree with TRBD1. CDR1 is SGHNT, CDR2 YENEEA, per germline. This CDR3 is 14 amino acids long. V lost 4 bases to trimming and J lost 11 bases; unmatched junction nucleotides: 8. CDR3 coding DNA: TGTGCCAGCAGCTCCGGACAGGGGGGTCTCCAGCAGTTCTTC. Translated: CASSSGQGGLQQFF.

The chain is built from TRBV7-9 and TRBJ1-6; D might be TRBD1 (6 bases). The CDR3 is made up of 16 amino acids. From germline, CDR1 is SEHNR and CDR2 FQNEAQ (reference sequence). V lost 5 bases and J 7 bases, leaving 18 bases between the germline ends. The CDR3 sequence: CASSPSGGAVNSPLHF. CDR3 coding DNA: TGTGCCAGCAGCCCTAGTGGGGGGGCGGTCAATTCACCCCTCCACTTT.

The chain couples TRBV5-6 to TRBJ2-1; weak D call: TRBD2 (5 bases). This CDR3 is 13 amino acids long. CDR1 and CDR2 (germline): SGHDT, YYEEEE. Trimming shortened V by 0 bases and J by 6 bases, and 7 bases separated the two germline ends. CDR3 amino acids: CASSLGGANEQFF. Written as DNA, the CDR3 is TGTGCCAGCAGCTTGGGGGGAGCCAATGAGCAGTTCTTC.

J is TRBJ1-4 and V is TRBV3-1 (or the pseudogene TRBV3-2), with TRBD1 identical over 10 bases. V gave up 4 bases and J gave up 4 bases; unmatched junction bases: 12. Germline values: CDR1 LGHDT, CDR2 YNNKEL (reference sequence). The CDR3 has 18 residues. CDR3 protein: CASSRDRGTATNNEKLFF. Here the CDR3 DNA reads TGTGCCAGCAGCCGGGACAGGGGTACCGCAACTAATAATGAAAAACTGTTTTTT.

The chain joins TRBV5-6 to TRBJ2-7, with 8 bases fitting TRBD1. Germline values: CDR1 SGHDT, CDR2 YYEEEE. There are 16 residues in the CDR3. V lost 3 bases, J lost 0 bases, and 8 bases stayed unmatched. This CDR3 reads CASSSRTGTNSYEQYF. CDR3 DNA: TGTGCCAGCAGCTCGAGGACAGGGACCAACTCCTACGAGCAGTACTTC.

The V call is TRBV7-3, the J call TRBJ2-7; 10 nucleotides align to TRBD1. The germline V gene encodes CDR1 SGHTA and CDR2 FQGTGA. The CDR3 has 16 residues. Trimming at V came to 5 bases and at J to 6 bases, leaving 13 bases not matched to a gene. The CDR3 spells CASSPGGGQGISEQYF. The DNA of the CDR3 is TGTGCCAGCAGCCCCGGGGGGGGACAGGGGATTTCCGAGCAGTACTTC.